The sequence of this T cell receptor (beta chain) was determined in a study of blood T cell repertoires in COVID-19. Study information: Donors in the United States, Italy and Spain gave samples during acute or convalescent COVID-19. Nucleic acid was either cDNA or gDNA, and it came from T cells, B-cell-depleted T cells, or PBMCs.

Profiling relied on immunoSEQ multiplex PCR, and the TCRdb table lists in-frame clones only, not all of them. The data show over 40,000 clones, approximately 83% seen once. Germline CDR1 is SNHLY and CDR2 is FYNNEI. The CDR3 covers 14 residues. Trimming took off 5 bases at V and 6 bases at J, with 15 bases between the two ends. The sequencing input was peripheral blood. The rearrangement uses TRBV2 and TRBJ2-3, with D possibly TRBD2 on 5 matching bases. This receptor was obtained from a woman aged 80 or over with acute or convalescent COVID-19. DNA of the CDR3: TGTGCCAGCAGTCCCCCCGAGGGCGTGGATACGCAGTATTTT. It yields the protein CASSPPEGVDTQYF.